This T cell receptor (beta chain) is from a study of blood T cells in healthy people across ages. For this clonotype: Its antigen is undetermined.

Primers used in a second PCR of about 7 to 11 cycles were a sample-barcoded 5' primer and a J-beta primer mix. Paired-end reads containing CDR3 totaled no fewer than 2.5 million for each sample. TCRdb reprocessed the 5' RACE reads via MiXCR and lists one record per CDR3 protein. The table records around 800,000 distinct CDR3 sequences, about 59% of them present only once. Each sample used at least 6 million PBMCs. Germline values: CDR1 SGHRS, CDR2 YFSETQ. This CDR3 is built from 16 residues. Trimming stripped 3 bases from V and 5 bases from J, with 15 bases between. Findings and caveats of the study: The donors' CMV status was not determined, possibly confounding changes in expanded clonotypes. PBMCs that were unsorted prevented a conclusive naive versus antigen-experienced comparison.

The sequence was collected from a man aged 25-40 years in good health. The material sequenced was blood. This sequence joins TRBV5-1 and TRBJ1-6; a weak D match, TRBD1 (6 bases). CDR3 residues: CASSSLQGRDNSPLHF. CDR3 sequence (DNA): TGCGCCAGCAGCTCCCTACAGGGACGGGATAATTCACCCCTCCACTTT. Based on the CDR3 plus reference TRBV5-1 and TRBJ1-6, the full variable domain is KAGVTQTPRYLIKTRGQQVTLSCSPISGHRSVSWYQQTPGQGLQFLFEYFSETQRNKGNFPGRFSGRQFSNSRSEMNVSTLELGDSALYLCASSSLQGRDNSPLHFGNGTRLTVT.